Shown below are 24 T cell receptor beta chains from a single sample sequenced in a study of blood T cell repertoires in COVID-19. Sequencing used immunoSEQ multiplex PCR; TCRdb keeps in-frame clones, though not all of them. The sample has approximately 250,000 clones, approximately 90% seen once; the top ten hold over 4%. Sequences were obtained from PBMCs or T cells enriched from blood (not recorded which). Every receptor here comes from a woman aged 25 to 39 with acute COVID-19.

This sequence joins TRBV24-1 and TRBJ2-7; D gene unclear. Germline V gene sequence: CDR1 KGHDR, CDR2 SFDVKD. This CDR3 comprises 12 residues. V shed 1 base and J shed 5 bases, with 5 bases lying between them. The CDR3 protein is CATSDFRDEQYF. CDR3 bases: TGTGCCACCAGTGATTTCCGCGACGAGCAGTACTTC.

The chain links TRBV19 to TRBJ1-3, with D tentatively TRBD1 (6 bases). Trimming removed 3 bases at V and 2 bases at J, with 11 bases between. Germline CDR1 and CDR2: LNHDA and SQIVND (reference sequence). CDR3 length: 15 residues. The CDR3 here is CASSIARGAGNTIYF. CDR3 DNA: TGTGCCAGTAGTATCGCCAGGGGAGCTGGAAACACCATATATTTT.

The table lists this clone with many counts. The chain joins TRBV7-9 to TRBJ2-7; 7 nucleotides align to TRBD2. J gave up 7 bases and V 1 base, and 13 bases lay outside the gene matches. CDR1 and CDR2 (germline): SEHNR, FQNEAQ (reference sequence). The CDR3 is made up of 16 amino acids. CDR3 residues: CASSLGAGAQTEEQYF. CDR3 DNA: TGTGCCAGCAGCTTAGGCGCGGGAGCCCAAACCGAAGAGCAGTACTTC.

This chain uses TRBV28 with TRBJ1-5, with D uncertain. The CDR3 runs 12 residues. The V end lost 5 bases, the J end lost 4 bases, and 6 bases lay between the germline ends. Germline loops: CDR1 MDHEN, CDR2 SYDVKM. The CDR3 loop is CASSIQNQPQHF. In nucleotides, the CDR3 is TGTGCCAGCAGTATACAGAATCAGCCCCAGCATTTT.

This chain joins TRBV5-1 and TRBJ2-7; 11 bases agree with TRBD1. This CDR3 has 15 amino acids. With 4 bases clipped from V and 2 bases from J, the junction kept 5 bases outside the gene matches. Per the germline V gene, CDR1 is SGHRS and CDR2 is YFSETQ. CDR3 residues: CASSVGTGGPYEQYF. The CDR3 coding sequence is TGCGCCAGCAGCGTGGGGACAGGGGGTCCCTACGAGCAGTACTTC.

The chain has TRBV28 and TRBJ2-4; 10 nucleotides agree with TRBD1. The CDR3 sequence is 16 residues long. The trim removed 6 bases at V and 1 base at J, leaving 6 bases unmatched. Germline V gene lookup returns CDR1 MDHEN and CDR2 SYDVKM. CDR3 amino acids: CASRERQGAAKNIQYF. In DNA, the CDR3 is TGTGCCAGCAGGGAGCGACAGGGGGCGGCCAAAAACATTCAGTACTTC.

This clone came up a few times. The V gene is TRBV7-9, the J gene TRBJ2-7; no clear D gene. V was trimmed by 5 bases and J by 7 bases, leaving 15 bases between them. CDR3 length: 13 amino acids. Germline V gene sequence: CDR1 SEHNR, CDR2 FQNEAQ (reference sequence). This CDR3 reads CASSPKTGWEQYF. The CDR3 DNA follows: TGTGCCAGCAGCCCAAAGACTGGGTGGGAGCAGTACTTC.

This sequence joins TRBV3-1 (or the pseudogene TRBV3-2) and TRBJ1-1; D ambiguous. The CDR3 consists of 13 residues. CDR1 is LGHDT, CDR2 YNNKEL, per germline (reference sequence). Trimming shortened V by 4 bases and J by 6 bases, and 12 bases separated the two germline ends. This CDR3 reads CASSLEGLAEAFF. In DNA, the CDR3 is TGTGCCAGCAGCCTTGAGGGTTTAGCTGAAGCTTTCTTT.

This chain joins TRBV27 and TRBJ1-2; TRBD1 matches 9 bases. After removal of 5 bases from V and 8 bases from J, the junction contained 6 bases not matched to a gene. CDR3 length equals 13 residues. The germline gives CDR1 MNHEY, CDR2 SMNVEV (reference sequence). The CDR3 DNA is TGTGCCAGCAGTCGGACAGGGGAGGAGGGCTACACCTTC. Its protein product is CASSRTGEEGYTF.

This chain uses TRBV28 with TRBJ2-2; 7 nucleotides match TRBD2. CDR1 is MDHEN and CDR2 is SYDVKM in the germline V gene. V gave up 6 bases and J gave up 3 bases; unmatched junction bases: 10. This CDR3 is 16 amino acids long. This chain's CDR3 is CASRLGLAEHTGELFF. The CDR3, as DNA: TGTGCCAGCAGACTAGGGCTAGCGGAGCACACCGGGGAGCTGTTTTTT.

The chain recombines TRBV10-3 with TRBJ2-5, with a possible D match to TRBD1 (5 bases). The CDR3 sequence is 14 residues long. Per germline, CDR1 ENHRY and CDR2 SYGVKD. Trimming removed 5 bases from V and 4 bases from J, with 14 bases in between. CDR3 region: CAISLPGLRETQYF. CDR3 bases: TGTGCCATCAGTCTACCAGGGCTAAGAGAGACCCAGTACTTC.

This chain connects TRBV28 to TRBJ1-5; 8 positions match TRBD1. The CDR3 is 17 residues long. The V segment lost 6 bases and the J segment 4 bases; nucleotides outside the gene matches: 14. Germline V gene data show CDR1 as MDHEN and CDR2 as SYDVKM. CDR3 protein: CASRLRPGQELNQPQHF. CDR3 bases: TGTGCCAGCAGACTACGACCGGGACAGGAACTTAATCAGCCCCAGCATTTT.

The V gene is TRBV30, the J gene TRBJ2-7; D not resolved. Germline CDR1 is GTSNPN and CDR2 is SVGIG (reference sequence). Trimming took off 0 bases at V and 3 bases at J, with 9 bases between the two ends. The CDR3 has 13 amino acids. Here the CDR3 DNA reads TGTGCCTGGAGTGTAGGAGACGGCTACGAGCAGTACTTC. This codes for CAWSVGDGYEQYF.

The genes are TRBV5-1 and TRBJ2-7; D remains unclear. Germline V gene data show CDR1 as SGHRS and CDR2 as YFSETQ. This CDR3 contains 12 residues. With 0 bases removed from V and 3 bases from J, the gap between germline ends came to 4 bases. CDR3 protein: CASSLGNYEQYF. The CDR3 DNA sequence: TGCGCCAGCAGCTTGGGTAACTACGAGCAGTACTTC. Complete variable domain (other parts from reference TRBV5-1 and TRBJ2-7): KAGVTQTPRYLIKTRGQQVTLSCSPISGHRSVSWYQQTPGQGLQFLFEYFSETQRNKGNFPGRFSGRQFSNSRSEMNVSTLELGDSALYLCASSLGNYEQYFGPGTRLTVT.

This clone was picked up one time. This chain uses TRBV9 with TRBJ1-1; TRBD1 agrees at 7 bases. Germline V CDR1 and CDR2: SGDLS, YYNGEE. The CDR3 extends over 13 amino acids. The V and J ends lost 4 bases and 1 base, in that order; junction bases with no gene match: 1. The CDR3 spells CASSQGGNTEAFF. The CDR3 bases are TGTGCCAGCAGCCAGGGGGGGAACACTGAAGCTTTCTTT.

The V call is TRBV29-1, the J call TRBJ2-2; 7 positions match TRBD1. This CDR3 is built from 12 residues. Germline V gives CDR1 SQVTM, CDR2 ANQGSEA. V lost 7 bases and J lost 7; bases outside the gene matches: 6. This chain's CDR3 is CSGRQGGGELFF. Here the CDR3 DNA reads TGCAGCGGCAGACAGGGTGGCGGGGAGCTGTTTTTT.

This clone was seen only a few times. The chain joins TRBV6-5 to TRBJ2-2; perhaps TRBD1 as D (6 bases). V lost 1 base, J lost 4 bases, and 10 bases lay in between. The V gene's germline CDR1 is MNHEY and CDR2 SVGAGI. The CDR3 has 15 residues. The CDR3 sequence is CASSYLQGSTGELFF. DNA of the CDR3: TGTGCCAGCAGTTACTTACAGGGTAGCACCGGGGAGCTGTTTTTT.

The chain recombines TRBV10-3 with TRBJ2-2; TRBD1 aligns across 7 bases. The CDR3 has 12 amino acids. CDR1 and CDR2 (germline): ENHRY, SYGVKD. Unmatched junction bases numbered 8, after V lost 11 bases and J lost 8 bases. The CDR3 loop is CAYLQGTGELFF. CDR3 coding DNA: TGTGCCTACCTACAGGGGACGGGGGAGCTGTTTTTT.

The J gene is TRBJ2-7, the V gene TRBV6-5, with 10 bases lining up with TRBD1. Trimming removed 4 bases from V and 5 bases from J; junction bases left unmatched: 8. This CDR3 comprises 15 residues. CDR1 is MNHEY, CDR2 SVGAGI, per germline. CDR3 residues: CASSFRTGTGDEQYF. The CDR3 DNA reads as TGTGCCAGCAGTTTCCGCACCGGGACAGGGGACGAGCAGTACTTC.

A single count supports this clone. The chain recombines TRBV27 with TRBJ2-7, with TRBD1 matching over 8 bases. Looked up from germline, CDR1 is MNHEY and CDR2 is SMNVEV (reference sequence). The V and J ends lost 6 bases and 4 bases, in that order; junction bases with no gene match: 8. The CDR3 is 14 amino acids. The CDR3 loop is CASSPGDRFYEQYF. The CDR3 region has the DNA TGTGCCAGCAGCCCCGGGGACAGGTTTTACGAGCAGTACTTC.

The J gene is TRBJ2-6, the V gene TRBV27; D is possibly TRBD1 (5 bases). The CDR3 length is 15 residues. Trimming pared 7 bases from V and 0 bases from J, leaving 10 bases between. Germline-derived CDR1 and CDR2 are MNHEY and SMNVEV (reference sequence). The CDR3 reads CASTIDSSGANVLTF. The CDR3 DNA reads as TGTGCCAGCACAATAGACAGCTCTGGGGCCAACGTCCTGACTTTC. Full variable domain (remainder filled in from reference TRBV27 and TRBJ2-6): EAQVTQNPRYLITVTGKKLTVTCSQNMNHEYMSWYRQDPGLGLRQIYYSMNVEVTDKGDVPEGYKVSRKEKRNFPLILESPSPNQTSLYFCASTIDSSGANVLTFGAGSRLTVL.

The V and J genes are TRBV3-1 (or the pseudogene TRBV3-2) and TRBJ2-1, with TRBD2 matching over 10 bases. The CDR3 length is 17 residues. V trimming: 0 bases; J trimming: 7 bases; junction bases outside the gene matches: 9. Germline V lookup: CDR1 LGHDT, CDR2 YNNKEL (reference sequence). In nucleotides, the CDR3 is TGTGCCAGCAGCCAAGAAGAGGGAGCGGGAGGGTATAATGAGCAGTTCTTC. This sequence encodes CASSQEEGAGGYNEQFF.

This chain joins TRBV7-3 and TRBJ2-3; 8 nucleotides align to TRBD2. Germline trimming cut 6 bases from V and 2 bases from J; bases unmatched to any gene: 10. From germline, CDR1 is SGHTA and CDR2 FQGTGA. The CDR3 is made up of 16 amino acids. The CDR3 region has the DNA TGTGCCAGCAGTTCTCAAGCGGGAGTGGCCACAGATACGCAGTATTTT. Protein product: CASSSQAGVATDTQYF.

V and J are TRBV6-1 and TRBJ2-7; D not certain. The CDR3 is 14 amino acids. Germline CDR1 MNHNS, CDR2 SASEGT. The V end was cut by 0 bases, the J end by 0 bases, with 6 bases between. CDR3 bases: TGTGCCAGCAGTGAAGCACTCGCCTCCTACGAGCAGTACTTC. Amino acid sequence: CASSEALASYEQYF.